The 27 T cell receptor beta chains below were found in one sample sequenced in a study of CD8 T cells in ankylosing spondylitis (dated by TCRdb to the late 2010s). Libraries were built with 5' RACE. TCRdb records Illumina HiSeq 2500 as the sequencer. TCRdb ran its own pipeline on the public reads, namely fastp trimming at Q25 and MiXCR clone calling, and kept in-frame beta chains. Here each entry gathers all rows of one CDR3 protein and keeps the most common genes and DNA. This sample lists approximately 39,000 distinct CDR3 sequences; approximately 10% were detected once. Around 20% of the sample comes from the top ten. Material: synovial fluid, either unsorted or a sorted T cell fraction (not recorded which). All receptors derive from a male donor with ankylosing spondylitis.

This clonotype has only a few counts. The junction shows a germline mismatch at one end, possibly a read error. The V gene is TRBV7-7, the J gene TRBJ2-7, with D maybe TRBD1 (5 bases). The CDR3 is 13 residues long. Germline values: CDR1 SSHAT, CDR2 FNYEAQ (reference sequence). The CDR3 protein is CASSQQERSEQYF. CDR3 nucleotides: TGTGCTAGCAGCCAACAGGAGAGGTCCGAGCAGTACTTC.

This clonotype came up many times. The chain has TRBV9 and TRBJ2-1; D may correspond to TRBD1 or TRBD2 (5 bases each). The germline gives CDR1 SGDLS, CDR2 YYNGEE. V dropped 0 bases and J dropped 7 bases, with 14 bases sitting between them. This CDR3 has 15 residues. In DNA form, the CDR3 reads TGTGCCAGCAGCGTAGCTACGGGTGGGGGTAATGAGCAGTTCTTC. Amino acids: CASSVATGGGNEQFF.

This clonotype was found a few times. CDR3 DNA sequence: TGTGCCAGCAGCTTAGCGCTAGGACTAGCGGCTATAAGCTCCTACGAGCAGTACTTC. Amino acids: CASSLALGLAAISSYEQYF. The V and J genes are TRBV7-8 and TRBJ2-7, with 10 positions matching TRBD2. After removal of 0 bases from V and 0 bases from J, the junction contained 11 bases not matched to a gene. Germline values: CDR1 SGHVS, CDR2 FQNEAQ. The CDR3 is 19 residues long. Complete variable domain (other parts from reference TRBV7-8 and TRBJ2-7): GAGVSQSPRYKVAKRGQDVALRCDPISGHVSLFWYQQALGQGPEFLTYFQNEAQLDKSGLPSDRFFAERPEGSVSTLKIQRTQQEDSAVYLCASSLALGLAAISSYEQYFGPGTRLTVT.

This clonotype was recorded many times. The chain combines TRBV5-1 with TRBJ2-1; 8 bases align to TRBD2. The CDR3 loop spans 16 amino acids. From germline, CDR1 is SGHRS and CDR2 YFSETQ. J lost 0 bases, V lost 0 bases, and 2 bases had no gene match. The CDR3 loop is CASSLDGRGSYNEQFF. The DNA for the CDR3 is TGCGCCAGCAGCTTGGACGGGAGGGGCTCCTACAATGAGCAGTTCTTC. Combining the CDR3 with reference TRBV5-1 and TRBJ2-1 gives the whole variable domain KAGVTQTPRYLIKTRGQQVTLSCSPISGHRSVSWYQQTPGQGLQFLFEYFSETQRNKGNFPGRFSGRQFSNSRSEMNVSTLELGDSALYLCASSLDGRGSYNEQFFGPGTRLTVL.

The V call is TRBV29-1, the J call TRBJ2-1; D uncertain. Germline values: CDR1 SQVTM, CDR2 ANQGSEA. This CDR3 spans 12 amino acids. V gave up 8 bases and J gave up 5 bases, with 13 bases separating them. CDR3 amino acids: CSSSETHNEQFF. CDR3 DNA: TGCAGCTCCTCAGAGACCCACAATGAGCAGTTCTTC.

This clonotype ranks as medium-sized (0.01 to 0.1%). The rearrangement uses TRBV28 and TRBJ2-7; D is unclear. Per the germline V gene, CDR1 is MDHEN and CDR2 is SYDVKM. The CDR3 sequence is 12 residues long. Trimming took off 7 bases at V and 6 bases at J, with 13 bases between the two ends. CDR3 loop: CASTVFMGEQYF. The CDR3 DNA follows: TGTGCCAGCACCGTCTTCATGGGCGAGCAGTACTTC.

The genes are TRBV19 and TRBJ2-3, with 8 bases identical to TRBD1. Unmatched junction bases numbered 5, after V lost 1 base and J lost 8 bases. Germline lookup yields CDR1 LNHDA and CDR2 SQIVND (reference sequence). There are 14 residues in the CDR3. CDR3 amino acids: CASSIVTGDATQYF. For the CDR3, the DNA is TGTGCCAGTAGTATAGTGACAGGGGACGCTACGCAGTATTTT.

The chain recombines TRBV2 with TRBJ2-1; 7 bases agree with TRBD2. This CDR3 region has 15 residues. The V gene end was trimmed by 9 bases and the J gene end by 8 bases; junction bases not matched to a gene: 16. Germline V gene lookup returns CDR1 SNHLY and CDR2 FYNNEI. The chain's CDR3 is CASRLGAGAEDEQFF. The CDR3 DNA reads as TGTGCCAGTCGGTTAGGCGCGGGAGCGGAAGATGAGCAGTTCTTC.

This clonotype was detected ten times or more. The chain employs TRBV29-1 and TRBJ2-7; maybe TRBD1 (6 bases). This CDR3 has 12 residues. Germline assignment: CDR1 SQVTM and CDR2 ANQGSEA. Trimming took off 4 bases at V and 6 bases at J, with 13 bases between the two ends. CDR3: CSVASGTTEQYF. CDR3 in DNA: TGCAGCGTTGCCTCCGGGACAACCGAGCAGTACTTC.

This clonotype turned up a few times. V gene TRBV5-1 combines with J gene TRBJ1-5, with TRBD1 matching over 8 bases. This CDR3 is 16 amino acids long. Looked up from germline, CDR1 is SGHRS and CDR2 is YFSETQ. V was clipped by 0 bases and J by 1 base; unmatched bases: 3. The CDR3 loop reads CASSLGTGSSNQPQHF. The DNA of the CDR3 is TGCGCCAGCAGCTTGGGGACAGGGTCCAGCAATCAGCCCCAGCATTTT.

Only a few counts were recorded for this clonotype. V gene TRBV12-3 or TRBV12-4 combines with J gene TRBJ2-5; 9 bases align to TRBD2. The CDR3 loop spans 19 amino acids. The junction had 21 bases not matched to a gene; V was cut back by 5 bases and J by 5 bases. In DNA, the CDR3 is TGTGCCAGCAGTCCAGGACTAGCGACGCGGAGAGGACGTTGGGAGACCCAGTACTTC. Its protein product is CASSPGLATRRGRWETQYF.

This clonotype was counted many times. The chain has TRBV30 and TRBJ2-3; D remains ambiguous. V lost 0 bases to trimming and J lost 2 bases, with 6 bases between them. This CDR3 has 13 residues. Germline V CDR1 and CDR2: GTSNPN, SVGIG (reference sequence). CDR3 region: CAWSVWVTDTQYF. CDR3 DNA: TGTGCCTGGAGTGTCTGGGTCACAGATACGCAGTATTTT.

There are a few counts of this clonotype. The chain carries TRBV2 and TRBJ2-1; D possibly matches TRBD1 or TRBD2 (5 bases each). This CDR3 spans 14 amino acids. The germline gives CDR1 SNHLY, CDR2 FYNNEI. Trimming shortened V by 3 bases and J by 0 bases, and 6 bases separated the two germline ends. The CDR3 spells CASSDGTSYNEQFF. In DNA form, the CDR3 reads TGTGCCAGCAGTGACGGGACCTCCTACAATGAGCAGTTCTTC.

The V and J genes are TRBV10-3 and TRBJ2-7; D may be TRBD1 or TRBD2 (5 bases each). V was pared by 4 bases and J by 3 bases, with 16 bases between. CDR3 length equals 15 residues. Looked up from germline, CDR1 is ENHRY and CDR2 is SYGVKD. CDR3 loop: CAISGDRLTGYEQYF. The CDR3 nucleotides are TGTGCCATCAGTGGTGACAGACTAACGGGCTACGAGCAGTACTTC.

This clonotype was observed at least ten times. J is TRBJ2-3 and V is TRBV7-6; TRBD2 matches at 7 bases. This CDR3 contains 16 residues. Germline lookup yields CDR1 SGHVS and CDR2 FNYEAQ. With V trimmed by 5 bases and J by 2 bases, 10 bases remained unmatched. The CDR3 spells CASSPSQTSSTDTQYF. The CDR3 DNA is TGTGCCAGCAGCCCGAGCCAGACTAGCTCCACAGATACGCAGTATTTT.

This clonotype was counted between two and nine times. This sequence joins TRBV5-1 and TRBJ2-7, with unresolved D. CDR1 and CDR2 (germline): SGHRS, YFSETQ. V lost 4 bases and J lost 3, with 11 bases in between. CDR3 length: 13 residues. CDR3 protein: CASSPAPFYEQYF. The CDR3 DNA follows: TGCGCCAGCAGCCCGGCACCCTTCTACGAGCAGTACTTC.

The V call is TRBV12-3 or TRBV12-4, the J call TRBJ1-5, with D perhaps matching TRBD1 (6 bases). V lost 2 bases and J lost 2, with 13 bases in between. The CDR3 is 16 residues long. CDR3 coding DNA: TGTGCCAGCAGTTTATCAGGGGCCGGGGGCAATCAGCCCCAGCATTTT. As protein: CASSLSGAGGNQPQHF.

This clonotype has ten or more counts. The chain joins TRBV5-1 to TRBJ2-7, with a tentative D call TRBD2 (5 bases). Germline CDR1 is SGHRS and CDR2 is YFSETQ. The V end was cut by 4 bases, the J end by 0 bases, with 8 bases between. This CDR3 is 13 amino acids long. The CDR3 DNA follows: TGCGCCAGCAGCGAACTAGTCTCCTACGAGCAGTACTTC. Translation gives CASSELVSYEQYF.

This clonotype was seen repeatedly, ten times or more. This chain uses TRBV2 with TRBJ2-7; the match to TRBD1 covers 10 bases. The CDR3 runs to 13 residues. The V and J ends lost 5 bases and 8 bases, in that order; junction bases with no gene match: 6. Germline V gene lookup returns CDR1 SNHLY and CDR2 FYNNEI. The DNA for the CDR3 is TGTGCCAGCAGTCCTTGGGGACAGGGGAAGCAGTACTTC. It translates to CASSPWGQGKQYF.

For this clonotype: A read error may be the cause here, since a much bigger clone is one base away. This chain uses TRBV11-2 with TRBJ2-2, with 8 bases fitting TRBD2. V was clipped by 11 bases and J by 7 bases; unmatched bases: 9. This CDR3 has 13 amino acids. Germline assignment: CDR1 SGHAT and CDR2 FQNNGV. CDR3 bases: TGTGCCGCGTCCGGGAGGGTGGTCGGGGAGCTGTTTTTT. This sequence encodes CAASGRVVGELFF. Looking up the rest from reference TRBV11-2 and TRBJ2-2 gives the full variable domain: EAGVAQSPRYKIIEKRQSVAFWCNPISGHATLYWYQQILGQGPKLLIQFQNNGVVDDSQLPKDRFSAERLKGVDSTLKIQPAKLEDSAVYLCAASGRVVGELFFGEGSRLTVL.

Many counts were recorded for this clonotype. The rearrangement joins TRBV20-1 to TRBJ2-2; possible D gene TRBD2, 5 bases. This CDR3 contains 15 residues. With 0 bases removed from V and 6 bases from J, the gap between germline ends came to 14 bases. Per germline, CDR1 DFQATT and CDR2 SNEGSKA (reference sequence). For the CDR3, the DNA is TGCAGTGCTAGAGATTCTCGGCTAGCTCCCGGGGAGCTGTTTTTT. Protein sequence: CSARDSRLAPGELFF.

The V and J genes are TRBV28 and TRBJ2-7, with D unresolved. Trimming pared 2 bases from V and 1 base from J, leaving 9 bases between. The V gene's germline CDR1 is MDHEN and CDR2 SYDVKM. The CDR3 spans 14 residues. The CDR3 region is CASSLRAVSYEQYF. CDR3 nucleotides: TGTGCCAGCAGTTTACGGGCAGTTTCCTACGAGCAGTACTTC.

At least ten counts were recorded for this clonotype. The gene calls are TRBV7-8 and TRBJ2-1, with 7 bases fitting TRBD2. CDR1 SGHVS and CDR2 FQNEAQ come from the germline V gene. The CDR3 has 17 amino acids. The junction had 11 bases not matched to a gene; V was cut back by 5 bases and J by 1 base. CDR3 sequence reads: CASSPRVAGFSYNEQFF. In DNA form, the CDR3 reads TGTGCCAGCAGCCCGAGGGTAGCGGGCTTTTCCTACAATGAGCAGTTCTTC.

This clonotype has more than one count but fewer than ten. This chain connects TRBV7-8 to TRBJ2-1, with 11 nucleotides matching TRBD1. Germline assignment: CDR1 SGHVS and CDR2 FQNEAQ. Germline trimming cut 5 bases from V and 0 bases from J; bases unmatched to any gene: 15. The CDR3 consists of 20 residues. The DNA of the CDR3 is TGTGCCAGCAGCATCCAAGGTTCCGGGACAGGGGGAAGCTCCTACAATGAGCAGTTCTTC. Its translation: CASSIQGSGTGGSSYNEQFF.

The chain uses TRBV7-9 and TRBJ1-1; D uncertain. V was clipped by 2 bases and J by 2 bases, with 0 bases between them. Germline values: CDR1 SEHNR, CDR2 FQNEAQ (reference sequence). The CDR3 has 11 residues. CDR3 amino acids: CASSLNTEAFF. The CDR3 DNA reads TGTGCCAGCAGCTTAAACACTGAAGCTTTCTTT. The full variable domain, in which reference TRBV7-9 and TRBJ1-1 provide the parts outside the CDR3, is DTGVSQNPRHKITKRGQNVTFRCDPISEHNRLYWYRQTLGQGPEFLTYFQNEAQLEKSRLLSDRFSAERPKGSFSTLEIQRTEQGDSAMYLCASSLNTEAFFGQGTRLTVV.

Only a few counts were recorded for this clonotype. This chain uses TRBV4-2 with TRBJ2-7; D is undetermined. The CDR3 has 14 residues. The germline V gene has CDR1 LGHNA and CDR2 YNFKEQ. The V gene lost 1 base and the J gene lost 4 bases, with 11 bases spanning the gap. CDR3 in DNA: TGTGCCAGCAGCCAAGGCGGTGGACGGTACGAGCAGTACTTC. This codes for CASSQGGGRYEQYF.

In this sample, this clonotype turned up a few times. The chain carries TRBV6-1 and TRBJ1-1; 9 nucleotides line up with TRBD1. Germline-derived CDR1 and CDR2 are MNHNS and SASEGT. Trimming took 0 bases from V and 1 from J; bases not matched to a gene: 3. This CDR3 region has 16 residues. The CDR3 DNA sequence: TGTGCCAGCAGTGAAGCGCTGACAGGGGGGAACACTGAAGCTTTCTTT. Amino acids: CASSEALTGGNTEAFF.